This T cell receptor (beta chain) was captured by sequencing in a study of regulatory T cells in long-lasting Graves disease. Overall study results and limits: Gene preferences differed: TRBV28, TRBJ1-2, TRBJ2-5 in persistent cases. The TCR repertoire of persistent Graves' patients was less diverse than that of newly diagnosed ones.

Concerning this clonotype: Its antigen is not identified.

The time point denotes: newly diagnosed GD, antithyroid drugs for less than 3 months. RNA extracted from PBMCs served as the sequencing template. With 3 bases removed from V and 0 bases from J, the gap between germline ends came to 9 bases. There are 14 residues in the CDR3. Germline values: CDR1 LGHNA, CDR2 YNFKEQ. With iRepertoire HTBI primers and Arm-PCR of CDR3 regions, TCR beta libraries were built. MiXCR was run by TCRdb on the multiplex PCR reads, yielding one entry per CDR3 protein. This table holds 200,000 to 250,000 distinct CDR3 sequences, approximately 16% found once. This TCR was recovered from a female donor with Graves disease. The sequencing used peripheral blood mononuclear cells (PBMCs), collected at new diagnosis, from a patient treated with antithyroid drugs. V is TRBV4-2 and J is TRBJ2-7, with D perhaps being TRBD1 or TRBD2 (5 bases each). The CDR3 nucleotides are TGTGCCAGCAGCCAGCCGGGACCCTCCTACGAGCAGTACTTC. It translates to CASSQPGPSYEQYF.